The 29 T cell receptor beta chains presented below share a single source sample, sequenced in a study of neoadjuvant anti-PD-1 for oral cavity cancer. Time point here: after neoadjuvant nivolumab, at surgical resection. Repertoires were generated with immunoSEQ multiplex PCR, while TCRdb's copy carries only in-frame clones and drops some. The data hold a few thousand clones, with 45% to 60% observed a single time. The starting material was tumor tissue, obtained after nivolumab (anti-PD-1) treatment. Source of these receptors: a person aged 35-79 years with oral cavity squamous cell carcinoma.

The chain employs TRBV7-8 and TRBJ1-6; perhaps TRBD1 as D (5 bases). This CDR3 region has 15 residues. The germline V gene has CDR1 SGHVS and CDR2 FQNEAQ. V lost 2 bases to trimming and J lost 5 bases, with 10 bases between them. The CDR3 DNA is TGTGCCAGCAGCTTAAGGCAGGGTGATAATTCACCCCTCCACTTT. Its translation is CASSLRQGDNSPLHF.

This chain uses TRBV28 with TRBJ1-5; 8 positions agree with TRBD1. V gave up 6 bases and J gave up 2 bases; unmatched junction bases: 6. Germline V CDR1 and CDR2: MDHEN, SYDVKM. The length of the CDR3 is 15 residues. Here the CDR3 reads CASRSGQGGNQPQHF. Here the CDR3 DNA reads TGTGCCAGCAGGTCTGGACAGGGAGGCAATCAGCCCCAGCATTTT.

The chain uses TRBV10-2 and TRBJ1-1; D is unclear. Per the germline V gene, CDR1 is WSHSY and CDR2 is SAAADI. V was pared by 6 bases and J by 6 bases, with 8 bases between. The CDR3 covers 11 residues. CDR3 sequence reads: CASRHGPEAFF. In DNA, the CDR3 is TGCGCCAGCAGACATGGACCTGAAGCTTTCTTT.

The chain recombines TRBV29-1 with TRBJ1-4; no reliable D call. Germline values: CDR1 SQVTM, CDR2 ANQGSEA. V was cut by 7 bases and J by 6 bases, with 15 bases left in between. This CDR3 has 13 residues. This CDR3 is CSAEVGWDEKLFF. Written as DNA, the CDR3 is TGCAGCGCCGAGGTGGGGTGGGATGAAAAACTGTTTTTT.

This chain links TRBV5-1 with TRBJ2-5; 7 bases match TRBD1. The CDR3 spans 14 residues. CDR1 is SGHRS and CDR2 is YFSETQ in the germline V gene. After removal of 4 bases from V and 5 bases from J, the junction contained 8 bases not matched to a gene. CDR3 nucleotide sequence: TGCGCCAGCAGCGCCGGACAGGTTCGGGAGACCCAGTACTTC. It is translated as CASSAGQVRETQYF.

This chain joins TRBV7-2 and TRBJ1-1; no definite D call. Trimming took 1 base from V and 0 from J, leaving 3 bases between them. Germline V CDR1 and CDR2: SGHTA, FQGNSA. The CDR3 runs 13 residues. As DNA, the CDR3 is TGTGCCAGCAGCTTAGAATTGAACACTGAAGCTTTCTTT. Translating gives CASSLELNTEAFF.

The rearrangement joins TRBV9 to TRBJ1-1; D might be TRBD1 (6 bases). The CDR3 length is 12 residues. CDR1 SGDLS and CDR2 YYNGEE come from the germline V gene. V lost 4 bases and J lost 7, with 11 bases in between. The chain's CDR3 is CASSRTDYEAFF. CDR3 DNA: TGTGCCAGCAGCCGGACAGATTATGAAGCTTTCTTT.

This clone is large in the sample. The J gene is TRBJ2-5, the V gene TRBV27, with 7 bases aligning to TRBD2. The CDR3 runs to 16 residues. Germline V CDR1 and CDR2: MNHEY, SMNVEV (reference sequence). The junction had 9 bases not matched to a gene; V was cut back by 0 bases and J by 5 bases. CDR3 DNA: TGTGCCAGCAGTTTATCGGCGAGCGGGACGGGGGAGACCCAGTACTTC. Amino acid sequence: CASSLSASGTGETQYF.

V and J are TRBV5-5 and TRBJ2-1, with TRBD2 matching over 7 bases. CDR1 and CDR2 (germline): SGHKS, YYEKEE (reference sequence). V lost 2 bases and J lost 6; bases outside the gene matches: 11. CDR3 length: 16 residues. In DNA form, the CDR3 reads TGTGCCAGCAGCTTTAAACCCGCGGGGAGGGGCAATGAGCAGTTCTTC. This translates into CASSFKPAGRGNEQFF.

The chain has TRBV5-6 and TRBJ2-3, with 7 positions matching TRBD1. With V trimmed by 1 base and J by 2 bases, 4 bases remained unmatched. Germline V lookup: CDR1 SGHDT, CDR2 YYEEEE. CDR3 length: 15 residues. The CDR3 reads CASSLWDSFTDTQYF. The CDR3 region has the DNA TGTGCCAGCAGCTTGTGGGACAGCTTCACAGATACGCAGTATTTT.

The chain is built from TRBV15 and TRBJ2-1; 8 positions match TRBD2. V gave up 1 base and J gave up 7 bases; unmatched junction bases: 12. The CDR3 contains 17 residues. From germline, CDR1 is LNHNV and CDR2 YYDKDF (reference sequence). The CDR3 is CATSRGDLSGGWNEQFF. The CDR3 DNA is TGTGCCACCAGCAGAGGGGATCTGAGCGGGGGATGGAATGAGCAGTTCTTC. Based on the CDR3 plus reference TRBV15 and TRBJ2-1, the full variable domain is DAMVIQNPRYQVTQFGKPVTLSCSQTLNHNVMYWYQQKSSQAPKLLFHYYDKDFNNEADTPDNFQSRRPNTSFCFLDIRSPGLGDTAMYLCATSRGDLSGGWNEQFFGPGTRLTVL.

V gene TRBV4-1 combines with J gene TRBJ2-1; weak D call: TRBD2 (6 bases). Trimming cost V 0 bases and J 9 bases, with 15 bases left between them. CDR3 length: 15 amino acids. CDR1 is MGHRA, CDR2 YSYEKL, per germline. The CDR3 DNA reads TGCGCCAGCAGCCAAGAAGGAGGGAGGAACACTGAGCAGTTCTTC. Protein product: CASSQEGGRNTEQFF.

This clone turned up a few times. The chain recombines TRBV2 with TRBJ2-5; no reliable D call. The CDR3 is 12 residues long. Looked up from germline, CDR1 is SNHLY and CDR2 is FYNNEI. V lost 1 base and J lost 12, with 12 bases in between. The chain's CDR3 is CASSEVRDLKYF. CDR3 bases: TGTGCCAGCAGTGAAGTTCGTGACTTAAAGTACTTC.

V gene TRBV19 combines with J gene TRBJ1-4; D is unclear. V was cut by 5 bases and J by 0 bases, with 10 bases left in between. CDR3 length: 15 residues. The germline V gene encodes CDR1 LNHDA and CDR2 SQIVND (reference sequence). The CDR3: CASSVARATNEKLFF. CDR3 coding DNA: TGTGCCAGTAGTGTCGCCCGTGCAACTAATGAAAAACTGTTTTTT.

The V and J genes are TRBV20-1 and TRBJ2-7; a weak D match, TRBD1 (6 bases). The CDR3 extends over 11 amino acids. V shed 4 bases and J shed 4 bases, with 8 bases lying between them. Germline values: CDR1 DFQATT, CDR2 SNEGSKA (reference sequence). For the CDR3, the DNA is TGCAGTGCTACAACAGGGTACGAGCAGTACTTC. Translated: CSATTGYEQYF.

The V and J genes are TRBV11-2 and TRBJ2-1; 10 positions match TRBD2. The CDR3 covers 17 residues. CDR1 SGHAT and CDR2 FQNNGV come from the germline V gene. V lost 4 bases and J lost 0; bases outside the gene matches: 6. CDR3 region: CASSSRTSGYSYNEQFF. The CDR3 DNA reads TGTGCCAGCAGCTCCCGGACTAGCGGATACTCCTACAATGAGCAGTTCTTC.

The chain has TRBV7-2 and TRBJ2-5; 8 positions agree with TRBD1. Germline trimming cut 2 bases from V and 2 bases from J; bases unmatched to any gene: 7. The germline gives CDR1 SGHTA, CDR2 FQGNSA. This CDR3 spans 16 amino acids. The CDR3: CASSLRRTGTQETQYF. The CDR3 DNA sequence: TGTGCCAGCAGCTTAAGGAGGACAGGGACTCAAGAGACCCAGTACTTC.

A few counts support this clone. V and J are TRBV20-1 and TRBJ1-1; no clear D. The V gene's germline CDR1 is DFQATT and CDR2 SNEGSKA (reference sequence). The length of the CDR3 is 11 residues. The V gene lost 5 bases and the J gene lost 12 bases, with 16 bases spanning the gap. The CDR3 region is CSAATGRLSFF. The CDR3 DNA reads TGCAGTGCTGCCACGGGGAGGCTGTCTTTCTTT.

This clone came up a few times. The gene calls are TRBV6-1 and TRBJ1-4; TRBD1 aligns across 7 bases. Germline lookup yields CDR1 MNHNS and CDR2 SASEGT. The CDR3 is made up of 11 amino acids. J was trimmed by 13 bases and V by 5 bases; bases with no gene match: 4. This CDR3 is CASSQGQILFF. In nucleotides, the CDR3 is TGTGCCAGCAGTCAGGGACAGATACTGTTTTTT.

This chain joins TRBV27 and TRBJ2-4, with D perhaps matching TRBD2 (6 bases). Looked up from germline, CDR1 is MNHEY and CDR2 is SMNVEV (reference sequence). This CDR3 comprises 16 residues. V lost 2 bases, J lost 0 bases, and 11 bases lay in between. This chain's CDR3 is CASSLGGLVAKNIQYF. The CDR3 bases are TGTGCCAGCAGTTTAGGAGGGCTAGTAGCCAAAAACATTCAGTACTTC.

A word on this clone: One end of the junction varies from germline; a read error may be responsible. The chain uses TRBV6-1 and TRBJ2-7; tentative D call: TRBD2 (6 bases). The CDR3 covers 13 residues. Germline-derived CDR1 and CDR2 are MNHNS and SASEGT. CDR3 nucleotides: TGTGGCAGCCGTCAGGGCGGGACCTACGAGCAGTACTTC. Translating gives CGSRQGGTYEQYF.

The chain couples TRBV4-2 to TRBJ1-1; a possible D gene is TRBD1 (6 bases). The CDR3 spans 14 residues. V was clipped by 4 bases and J by 0 bases, with 9 bases between them. Germline V gene data show CDR1 as LGHNA and CDR2 as YNFKEQ. The CDR3, as DNA: TGTGCCAGCAGCCGGGACAAGTTGAACACTGAAGCTTTCTTT. Encoded protein: CASSRDKLNTEAFF.

The chain has TRBV19 and TRBJ1-6, with a tentative D call TRBD1 (5 bases). Germline lookup yields CDR1 LNHDA and CDR2 SQIVND (reference sequence). Trimming removed 5 bases at V and 1 base at J, with 12 bases between. This CDR3 spans 16 amino acids. The DNA of the CDR3 is TGTGCCAGTAGTCCAGGGATGAGTTCCTATAATTCACCCCTCCACTTT. The encoded protein is CASSPGMSSYNSPLHF.

The chain links TRBV4-1 to TRBJ2-2; tentative D call: TRBD2 (5 bases). The CDR3 length is 15 residues. CDR1 MGHRA and CDR2 YSYEKL come from the germline V gene. V was shortened by 7 bases and J by 0 bases, with 12 bases between the two germline ends. The CDR3 DNA sequence: TGCGCCAGCACACGGGATTTCGCGAACACCGGGGAGCTGTTTTTT. It encodes CASTRDFANTGELFF.

V gene TRBV6-1 combines with J gene TRBJ2-7; D possibly uses TRBD1 or TRBD2 (5 bases each). With 4 bases removed from V and 9 bases from J, the gap between germline ends came to 16 bases. The CDR3 totals 13 residues. Germline loops: CDR1 MNHNS, CDR2 SASEGT. The CDR3 loop is CASSARGQGWQYF. The CDR3 nucleotides read TGTGCCAGCAGTGCCCGGGGCCAAGGCTGGCAGTACTTC.

The V and J genes are TRBV7-9 and TRBJ2-3; D unresolved. The CDR3 runs to 15 residues. Trimming left V 5 bases short and J 0 bases short, with 12 bases between. The V gene's germline CDR1 is SEHNR and CDR2 FQNEAQ (reference sequence). The CDR3 is CASSVVPKSTDTQYF. CDR3 sequence (DNA): TGTGCCAGCAGCGTCGTCCCGAAGAGCACAGATACGCAGTATTTT.

The chain joins TRBV7-2 to TRBJ2-5; unclear D gene. This CDR3 has 13 amino acids. Germline CDR1 reads SGHTA; CDR2 reads FQGNSA. V was clipped by 0 bases and J by 2 bases, with 4 bases between them. The CDR3 DNA is TGTGCCAGCAGCTTAGCACGTCAAGAGACCCAGTACTTC. This gives the protein CASSLARQETQYF.

The chain recombines TRBV7-9 with TRBJ1-5; 7 bases map to TRBD1. CDR3 length: 12 residues. Germline V gives CDR1 SEHNR, CDR2 FQNEAQ (reference sequence). V shed 8 bases, J shed 3 bases, and the junction held 1 base outside the gene matches. Here the CDR3 reads CASQGVNQPQHF. CDR3 DNA sequence: TGTGCCAGCCAGGGGGTCAATCAGCCCCAGCATTTT.

The V and J genes are TRBV9 and TRBJ1-1, with 8 positions matching TRBD1. The V gene end was trimmed by 4 bases and the J gene end by 1 base; junction bases not matched to a gene: 6. Germline values: CDR1 SGDLS, CDR2 YYNGEE. The CDR3 has 15 amino acids. The CDR3 coding sequence is TGTGCCAGCAGCCCCCGACAGGGGTCGAACACTGAAGCTTTCTTT. Amino acid sequence: CASSPRQGSNTEAFF.